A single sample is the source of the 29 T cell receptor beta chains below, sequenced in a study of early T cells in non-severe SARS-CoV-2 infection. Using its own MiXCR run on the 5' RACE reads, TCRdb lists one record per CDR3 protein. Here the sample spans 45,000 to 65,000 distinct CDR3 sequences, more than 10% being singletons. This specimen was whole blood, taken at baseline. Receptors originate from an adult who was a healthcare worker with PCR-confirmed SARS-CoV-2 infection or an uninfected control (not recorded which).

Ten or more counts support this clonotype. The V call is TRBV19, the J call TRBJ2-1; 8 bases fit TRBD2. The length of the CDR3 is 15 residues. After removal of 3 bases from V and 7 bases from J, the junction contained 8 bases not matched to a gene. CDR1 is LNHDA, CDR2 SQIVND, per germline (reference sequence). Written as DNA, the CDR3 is TGTGCCAGTAGTATTCAAGCGGGAGAGGGTAATGAGCAGTTCTTC. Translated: CASSIQAGEGNEQFF.

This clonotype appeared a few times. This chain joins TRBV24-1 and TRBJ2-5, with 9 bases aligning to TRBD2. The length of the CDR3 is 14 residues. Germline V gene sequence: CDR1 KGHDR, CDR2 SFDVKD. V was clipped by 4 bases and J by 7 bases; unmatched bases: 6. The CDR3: CATSETSGGPTQYF. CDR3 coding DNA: TGTGCCACCAGTGAAACCAGCGGGGGGCCGACCCAGTACTTC.

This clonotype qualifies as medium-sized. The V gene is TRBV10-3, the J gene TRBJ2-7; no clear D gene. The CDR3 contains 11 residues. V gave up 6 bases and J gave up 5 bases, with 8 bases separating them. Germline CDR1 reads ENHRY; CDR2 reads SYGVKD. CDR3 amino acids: CAISLGNEQYF. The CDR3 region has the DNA TGTGCCATCAGCTTGGGCAACGAGCAGTACTTC.

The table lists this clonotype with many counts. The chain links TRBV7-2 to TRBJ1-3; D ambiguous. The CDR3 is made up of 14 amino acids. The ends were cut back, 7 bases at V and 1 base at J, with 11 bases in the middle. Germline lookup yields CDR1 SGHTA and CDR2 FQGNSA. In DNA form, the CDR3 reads TGTGCCAGCAAGCCAGGCGTTTCTGGAAACACCATATATTTT. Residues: CASKPGVSGNTIYF.

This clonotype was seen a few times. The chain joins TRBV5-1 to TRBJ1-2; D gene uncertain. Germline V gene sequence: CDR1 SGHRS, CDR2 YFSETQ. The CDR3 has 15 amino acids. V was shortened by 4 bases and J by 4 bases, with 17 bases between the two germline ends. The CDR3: CASSIGPELGYGYTF. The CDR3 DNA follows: TGCGCCAGCAGCATCGGGCCCGAACTGGGCTATGGCTACACCTTC.

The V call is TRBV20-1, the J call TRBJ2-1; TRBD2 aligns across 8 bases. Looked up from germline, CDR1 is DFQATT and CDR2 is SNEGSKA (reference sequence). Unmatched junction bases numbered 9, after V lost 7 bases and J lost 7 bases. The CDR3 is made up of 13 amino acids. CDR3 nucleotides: TGCAGTGGGGGACGGGAGGGCCGTAATGAGCAGTTCTTC. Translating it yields CSGGREGRNEQFF.

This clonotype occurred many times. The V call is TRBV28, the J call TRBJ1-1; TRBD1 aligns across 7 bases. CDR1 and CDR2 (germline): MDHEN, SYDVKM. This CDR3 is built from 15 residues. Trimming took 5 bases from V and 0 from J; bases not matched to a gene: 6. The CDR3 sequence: CASSEGGTVNTEAFF. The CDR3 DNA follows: TGTGCCAGCAGTGAGGGGGGGACAGTGAACACTGAAGCTTTCTTT. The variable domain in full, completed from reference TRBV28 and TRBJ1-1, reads DVKVTQSSRYLVKRTGEKVFLECVQDMDHENMFWYRQDPGLGLRLIYFSYDVKMKEKGDIPEGYSVSREKKERFSLILESASTNQTSMYLCASSEGGTVNTEAFFGQGTRLTVV.

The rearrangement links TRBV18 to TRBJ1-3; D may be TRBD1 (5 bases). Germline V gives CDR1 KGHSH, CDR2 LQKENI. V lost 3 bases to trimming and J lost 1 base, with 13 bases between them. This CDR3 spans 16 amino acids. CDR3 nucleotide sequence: TGTGCCAGCTCACCCCCGGGGGTTGCGTCTGGAAACACCATATATTTT. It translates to CASSPPGVASGNTIYF. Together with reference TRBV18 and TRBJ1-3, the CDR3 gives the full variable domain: NAGVMQNPRHLVRRRGQEARLRCSPMKGHSHVYWYRQLPEEGLKFMVYLQKENIIDESGMPKERFSAEFPKEGPSILRIQQVVRGDSAAYFCASSPPGVASGNTIYFGEGSWLTVV.

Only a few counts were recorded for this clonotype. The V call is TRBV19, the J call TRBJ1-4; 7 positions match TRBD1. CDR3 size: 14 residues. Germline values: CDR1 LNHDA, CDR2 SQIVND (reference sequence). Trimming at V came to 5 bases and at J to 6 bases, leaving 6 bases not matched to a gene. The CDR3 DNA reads TGTGCCAGTAGTGTGGACAGGAGGTATGAAAAACTGTTTTTT. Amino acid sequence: CASSVDRRYEKLFF. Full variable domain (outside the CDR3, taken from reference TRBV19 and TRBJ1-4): DGGITQSPKYLFRKEGQNVTLSCEQNLNHDAMYWYRQDPGQGLRLIYYSQIVNDFQKGDIAEGYSVSREKKESFPLTVTSAQKNPTAFYLCASSVDRRYEKLFFGSGTQLSVL.

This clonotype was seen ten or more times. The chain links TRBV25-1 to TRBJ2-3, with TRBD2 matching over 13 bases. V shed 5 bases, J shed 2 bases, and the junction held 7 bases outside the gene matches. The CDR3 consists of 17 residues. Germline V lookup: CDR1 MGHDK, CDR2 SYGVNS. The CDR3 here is CASSFTGLAGVTDTQYF. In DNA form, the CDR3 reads TGTGCCAGCAGTTTCACCGGACTAGCGGGAGTCACAGATACGCAGTATTTT.

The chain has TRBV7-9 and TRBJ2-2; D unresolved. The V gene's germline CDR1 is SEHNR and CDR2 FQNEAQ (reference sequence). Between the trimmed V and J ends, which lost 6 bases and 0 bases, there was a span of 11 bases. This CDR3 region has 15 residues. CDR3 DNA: TGTGCCAGCAGTCCTTACGGTACGAACACCGGGGAGCTGTTTTTT. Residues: CASSPYGTNTGELFF.

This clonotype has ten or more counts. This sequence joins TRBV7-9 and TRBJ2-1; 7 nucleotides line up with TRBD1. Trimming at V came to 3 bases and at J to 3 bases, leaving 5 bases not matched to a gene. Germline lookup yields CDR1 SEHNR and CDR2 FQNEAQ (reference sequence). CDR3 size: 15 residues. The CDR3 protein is CASSLYRGLYNEQFF. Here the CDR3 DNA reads TGTGCCAGCAGCTTGTACAGGGGCCTCTACAATGAGCAGTTCTTC. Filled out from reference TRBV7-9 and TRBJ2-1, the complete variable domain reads DTGVSQNPRHKITKRGQNVTFRCDPISEHNRLYWYRQTLGQGPEFLTYFQNEAQLEKSRLLSDRFSAERPKGSFSTLEIQRTEQGDSAMYLCASSLYRGLYNEQFFGPGTRLTVL.

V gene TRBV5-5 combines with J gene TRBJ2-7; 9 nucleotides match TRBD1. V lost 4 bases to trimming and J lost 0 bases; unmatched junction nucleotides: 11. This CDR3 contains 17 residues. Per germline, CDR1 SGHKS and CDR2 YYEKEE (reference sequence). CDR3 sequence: CASSPRQGGFLSYEQYF. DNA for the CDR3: TGTGCCAGCAGCCCGCGACAGGGGGGATTCCTCTCCTACGAGCAGTACTTC.

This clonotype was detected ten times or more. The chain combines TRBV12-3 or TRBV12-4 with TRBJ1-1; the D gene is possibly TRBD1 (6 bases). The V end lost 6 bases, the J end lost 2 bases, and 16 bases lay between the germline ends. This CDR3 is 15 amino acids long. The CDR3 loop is CASRFLQGRNTEAFF. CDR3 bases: TGTGCCAGCAGATTCTTACAGGGACGAAACACTGAAGCTTTCTTT.

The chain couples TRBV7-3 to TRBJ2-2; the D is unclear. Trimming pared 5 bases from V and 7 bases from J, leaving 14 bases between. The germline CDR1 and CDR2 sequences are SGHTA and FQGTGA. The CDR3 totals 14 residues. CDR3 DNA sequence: TGTGCCAGCAGCCCTGTGTGGGGTGACGGGGAGCTGTTTTTT. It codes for CASSPVWGDGELFF.

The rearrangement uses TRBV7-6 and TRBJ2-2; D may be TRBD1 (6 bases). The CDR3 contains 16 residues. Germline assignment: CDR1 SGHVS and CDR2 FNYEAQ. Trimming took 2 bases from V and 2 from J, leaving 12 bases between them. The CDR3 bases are TGTGCCAGCAGCTTATGGGGCAGGGGTAACACCGGGGAGCTGTTTTTT. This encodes CASSLWGRGNTGELFF.

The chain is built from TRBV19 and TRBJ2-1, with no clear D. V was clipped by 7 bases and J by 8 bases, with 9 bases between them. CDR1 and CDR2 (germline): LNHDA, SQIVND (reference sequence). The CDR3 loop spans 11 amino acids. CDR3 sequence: CASTLFHEQFF. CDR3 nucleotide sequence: TGTGCCAGTACCCTATTCCATGAGCAGTTCTTC.

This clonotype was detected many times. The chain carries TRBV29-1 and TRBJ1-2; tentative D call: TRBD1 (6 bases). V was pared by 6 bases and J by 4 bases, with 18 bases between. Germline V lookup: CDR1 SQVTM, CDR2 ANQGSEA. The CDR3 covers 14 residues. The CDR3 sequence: CSVLYLQGGYGYTF. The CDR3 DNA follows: TGCAGCGTCCTCTACCTACAGGGAGGCTATGGCTACACCTTC. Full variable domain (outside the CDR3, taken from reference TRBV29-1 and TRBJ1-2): SAVISQKPSRDICQRGTSLTIQCQVDSQVTMMFWYRQQPGQSLTLIATANQGSEATYESGFVIDKFPISRPNLTFSTLTVSNMSPEDSSIYLCSVLYLQGGYGYTFGSGTRLTVV.

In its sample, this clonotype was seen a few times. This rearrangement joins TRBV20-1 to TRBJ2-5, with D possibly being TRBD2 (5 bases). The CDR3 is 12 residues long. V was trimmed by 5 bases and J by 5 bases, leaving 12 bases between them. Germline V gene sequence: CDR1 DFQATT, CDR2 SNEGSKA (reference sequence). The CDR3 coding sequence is TGCAGTGCTTACAAAACGGGGGAGACCCAGTACTTC. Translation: CSAYKTGETQYF.

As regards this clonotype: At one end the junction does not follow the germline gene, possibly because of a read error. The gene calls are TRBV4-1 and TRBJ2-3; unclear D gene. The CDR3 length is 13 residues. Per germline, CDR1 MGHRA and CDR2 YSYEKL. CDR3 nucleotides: TGCGCCAGCAGCCTGGGCCTATCAGATGCGCAGTATTTT. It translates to CASSLGLSDAQYF.

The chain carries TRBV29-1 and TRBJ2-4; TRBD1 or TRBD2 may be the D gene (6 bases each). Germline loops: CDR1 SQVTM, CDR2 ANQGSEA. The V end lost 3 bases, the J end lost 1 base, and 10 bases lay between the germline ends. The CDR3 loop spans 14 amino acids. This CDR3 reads CSVDGGPAKNIQYF. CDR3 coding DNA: TGCAGCGTTGACGGGGGCCCGGCCAAAAACATTCAGTACTTC.

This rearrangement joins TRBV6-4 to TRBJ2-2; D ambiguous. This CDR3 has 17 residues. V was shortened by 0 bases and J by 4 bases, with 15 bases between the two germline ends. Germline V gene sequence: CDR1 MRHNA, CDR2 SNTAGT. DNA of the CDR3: TGTGCCAGCAGTGACTCTGGTGAAGGGTCGACCACCGGGGAGCTGTTTTTT. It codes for CASSDSGEGSTTGELFF.

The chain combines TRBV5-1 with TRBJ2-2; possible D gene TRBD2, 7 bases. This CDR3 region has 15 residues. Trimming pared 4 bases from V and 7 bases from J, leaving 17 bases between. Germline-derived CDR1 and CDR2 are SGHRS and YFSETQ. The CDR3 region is CASSADGGPVGELFF. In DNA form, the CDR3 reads TGCGCCAGCAGCGCCGACGGGGGGCCTGTCGGGGAGCTGTTTTTT.

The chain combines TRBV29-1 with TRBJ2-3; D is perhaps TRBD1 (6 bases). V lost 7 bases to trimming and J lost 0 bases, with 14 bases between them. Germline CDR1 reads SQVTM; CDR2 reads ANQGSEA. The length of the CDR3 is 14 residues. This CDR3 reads CSGGHFSSTDTQYF. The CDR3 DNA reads TGCAGCGGGGGACATTTCTCTAGCACAGATACGCAGTATTTT.

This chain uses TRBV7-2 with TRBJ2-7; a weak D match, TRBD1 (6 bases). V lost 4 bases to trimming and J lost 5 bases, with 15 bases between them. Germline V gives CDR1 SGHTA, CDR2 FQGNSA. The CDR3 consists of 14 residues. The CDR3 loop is CASSSAGTINEQYF. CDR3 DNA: TGTGCCAGCAGCTCCGCCGGGACAATCAACGAGCAGTACTTC.

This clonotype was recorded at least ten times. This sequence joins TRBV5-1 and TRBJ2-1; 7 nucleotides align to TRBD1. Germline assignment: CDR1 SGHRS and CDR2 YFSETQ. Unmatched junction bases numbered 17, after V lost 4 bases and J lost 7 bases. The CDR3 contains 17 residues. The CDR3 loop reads CASSPTTGTVLNNEQFF. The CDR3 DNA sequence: TGCGCCAGCAGCCCGACAACCGGGACAGTCTTGAATAATGAGCAGTTCTTC.

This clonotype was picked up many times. CDR3 in DNA: TGCAGGCTAGGTGCGGCTGAAGCTTTCTTT. Translation: CRLGAAEAFF. The rearrangement links TRBV20-1 to TRBJ1-1, with D unclear. This CDR3 has 10 residues. CDR1 and CDR2 (germline): DFQATT, SNEGSKA (reference sequence).

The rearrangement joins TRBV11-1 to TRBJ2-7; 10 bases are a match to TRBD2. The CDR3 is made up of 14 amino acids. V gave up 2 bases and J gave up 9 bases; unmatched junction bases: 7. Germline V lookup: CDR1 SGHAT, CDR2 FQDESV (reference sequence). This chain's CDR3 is CASSLTSGNGGQYF. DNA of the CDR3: TGTGCCAGCAGCTTAACTAGCGGGAATGGTGGGCAGTACTTC.

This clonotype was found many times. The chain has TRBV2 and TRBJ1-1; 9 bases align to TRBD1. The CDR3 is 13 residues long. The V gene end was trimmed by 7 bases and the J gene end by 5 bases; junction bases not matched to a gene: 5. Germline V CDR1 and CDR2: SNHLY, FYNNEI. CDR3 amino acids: CASTGQGQTEAFF. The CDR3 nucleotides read TGTGCCAGCACGGGACAGGGTCAAACTGAAGCTTTCTTT.